This is a list of T cell receptor beta chains from one sample in a study of T cells in localized non-small cell lung cancer. TCRdb's copy holds only in-frame clones and misses some; the assay was immunoSEQ multiplex PCR. The table lists a few thousand clones, 17% of them singletons. The specimen comprised lung tumor tissue, sampled before any cancer treatment. All receptors come from a woman aged 35-70 years with stage II lung adenocarcinoma. Each CDR3 is given without its conserved first and last residue.

v_gene	CDR3aa
TRBV9	ASSVALVGADTQY
TRBV7-8	ASRAGGRNEQF
TRBV9	ASTGWGTEAF
TRBV7-2	ASSFRGQDRAF
TRBV11-3	ASSRDFSGLGNSPLH
TRBV6-8	ASSTTHANYGYT
TRBV28	ASSPGTGTYNEQF
TRBV6-8	ASSLLGGDSEQY
TRBV19	ASSIRGSNTGELF
TRBV14	ASSPRLGSRVTDTQY
TRBV15	ATSRDRWNTEAF
TRBV9	ASSPVGEPRTDTQY
TRBV11-3	ASSPRGARTEAF
TRBV5-1	ASSPSRGKVSEAF
TRBV29-1	SVEGGEETQY
TRBV11-3	ASSLLGTQGGEQY
TRBV6-8	ASSRWGTGANTGELF
TRBV11-3	ASSPRTGVQETQY
TRBV29-1	SVGTGKIAGELF
TRBV5-1	ASSLAPGTGSLGYT
TRBV11-3	ASSSGRGRGNTIY
TRBV28	ASSLSGSGGEKLF
TRBV4-1	ASSSRTSNTEAF
TRBV29-1	SVVVGGSTDTQY
TRBV19	ASRRGGISYNEQF
TRBV5-1	ASSLVGSSYNEQF
TRBV28	ASSSPGQGSTDTQY
TRBV6-8	ASRGQGDEKLF
TRBV6-8	ASSLGTGGTQY
TRBV4-1	ASSQDYRGDQPQH
TRBV6-8	ASSSTTIPQNEQF
TRBV18	ASSPPSDSYEQY
TRBV28	ASSFPRTGSLEEQY
TRBV11-3	ASSPPGRGDTEAF
TRBV5-1	ASSLGTGTTYEQY
TRBV18	ASSPTADNSPLH
TRBV7-2	ASSIDGYNEQF
TRBV25-1	ASGGQGSYGYT
TRBV9	ASSPGQGSAF
TRBV7-2	ASSFRAAVKAF
TRBV6-8	ASSPRGTNEKLF
TRBV11-3	ASSFGPAYSGNTIY
TRBV11-3	ASSSPAQGSYEQY
TRBV4-1	ASSQEPFAAFEQY
TRBV11-3	ASSTPWVRTDTQY
TRBV11-3	ASSLSLGGQLKGYT